Sequencing of this TCR beta chain was carried out in a study of memory CD4+ T cells and cytomegalovirus serostatus. Study at large: Of the healthy Belgian adults, several were CMV seropositive and 20 to 30 seronegative.

Single viable CD3+CD4+CD8-CD45RO+ cells were sorted as the memory CD4+ T cells. This clone has a handful of counts. Some clones are missing from TCRdb's copy, which holds only in-frame ones; the method was immunoSEQ multiplex PCR. The sample carries around 63,000 clones, about 78% recorded once. Sequenced material: memory CD4+ T cells from blood. The sequence was obtained from an adult in good health and CMV-seropositive.

The CDR3 reads CASSGSRGGEIISNQPQHF. The DNA for the CDR3 is TGTGCCAGCAGTGGGTCTCGAGGTGGCGAAATCATTAGCAATCAGCCCCAGCATTTT. V gene TRBV6-1 combines with J gene TRBJ1-5; D not resolved. This CDR3 spans 19 amino acids. V lost 4 bases and J lost 0, with 22 bases in between. Looked up from germline, CDR1 is MNHNS and CDR2 is SASEGT.